This T cell receptor (beta chain) was retrieved from a study of blood T cell repertoires in COVID-19. Study in general: Specimens from acute and convalescent COVID-19 originated in the United States, Italy and Spain. From T cells, B-cell-depleted T cells, or PBMCs came the material, which was cDNA or gDNA.

Repertoires were generated with immunoSEQ multiplex PCR, while TCRdb's copy carries only in-frame clones and drops some. In the table there are 200,000 to 250,000 clones, 89% of which are singletons. This CDR3 is 15 amino acids long. Germline CDR1 is SGHRS and CDR2 is YFSETQ. With V trimmed by 4 bases and J by 6 bases, 10 bases remained unmatched. Sample: peripheral blood. The V gene is TRBV5-1, the J gene TRBJ1-5, with TRBD1 identical over 7 bases. This TCR came from a man between 60 and 70 years old who had recovered from COVID-19. CDR3 loop: CASSNTQGPRQPQHF. The CDR3, as DNA: TGCGCCAGCAGCAACACACAGGGGCCGCGTCAGCCCCAGCATTTT.